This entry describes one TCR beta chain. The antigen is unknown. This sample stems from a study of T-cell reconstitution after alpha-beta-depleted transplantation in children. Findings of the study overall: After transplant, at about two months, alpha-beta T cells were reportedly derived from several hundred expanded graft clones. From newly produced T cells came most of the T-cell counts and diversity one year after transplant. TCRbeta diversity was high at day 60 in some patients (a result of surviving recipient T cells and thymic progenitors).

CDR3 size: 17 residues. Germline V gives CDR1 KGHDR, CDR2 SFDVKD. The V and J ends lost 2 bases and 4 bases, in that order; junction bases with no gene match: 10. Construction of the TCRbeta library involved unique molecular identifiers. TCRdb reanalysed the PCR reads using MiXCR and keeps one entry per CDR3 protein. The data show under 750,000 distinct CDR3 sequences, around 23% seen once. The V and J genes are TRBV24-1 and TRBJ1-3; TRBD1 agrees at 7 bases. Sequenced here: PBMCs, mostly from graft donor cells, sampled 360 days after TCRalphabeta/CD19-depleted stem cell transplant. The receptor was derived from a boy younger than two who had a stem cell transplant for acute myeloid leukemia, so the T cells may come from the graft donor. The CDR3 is CATSDSPSTGRGNTIYF. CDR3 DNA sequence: TGTGCCACCAGTGATTCCCCATCGACAGGGAGGGGAAACACCATATATTTT.